The 32 T cell receptor beta chains below come from one sample, sequenced in a study of shared clonotypes between healthy human individuals. The repertoire was sequenced with immunoSEQ multiplex PCR; TCRdb's copy has only in-frame clones and lacks some. The data show approximately 740,000 clones, approximately 74% seen once. The sample comprised memory CD4+ T cells sorted from blood. The subset: CD45RA-negative fraction. These receptors all come from a woman in her twenties or thirties in good health.

This chain connects TRBV19 to TRBJ1-1; TRBD1 matches at 7 bases. The CDR3 spans 15 residues. Per germline, CDR1 LNHDA and CDR2 SQIVND (reference sequence). V lost 6 bases to trimming and J lost 2 bases; unmatched junction nucleotides: 9. CDR3 in amino acids: CASSGGQQYNTEAFF. The CDR3 coding sequence is TGTGCCAGTAGCGGGGGACAGCAATATAACACTGAAGCTTTCTTT.

Many counts were recorded for this clone. The chain is built from TRBV19 and TRBJ2-7; D is unclear. V shed 9 bases and J shed 1 base, with 13 bases lying between them. This CDR3 contains 13 residues. Looked up from germline, CDR1 is LNHDA and CDR2 is SQIVND (reference sequence). The CDR3, as DNA: TGTGCCAGCACCACTGGGGTTTCCTACGAGCAGTACTTC. As protein: CASTTGVSYEQYF.

The J gene is TRBJ2-4, the V gene TRBV4-1, with 10 bases matching TRBD1. This CDR3 comprises 17 residues. The J segment lost 0 bases and the V segment lost 0 bases, leaving 2 bases of the junction unmatched. Germline V gene data show CDR1 as MGHRA and CDR2 as YSYEKL. CDR3 in DNA: TGCGCCAGCAGCCAAGACGGACAGGGGGAAGCCAAAAACATTCAGTACTTC. Its translation: CASSQDGQGEAKNIQYF.

The chain has TRBV28 and TRBJ1-1; TRBD1 matches 7 bases. CDR1 and CDR2 (germline): MDHEN, SYDVKM. V lost 3 bases and J lost 0; bases outside the gene matches: 7. The CDR3 consists of 16 residues. The CDR3 sequence is CASSFLETGMNTEAFF. The CDR3 region has the DNA TGTGCCAGCAGTTTCTTGGAGACAGGGATGAACACTGAAGCTTTCTTT.

This clone was observed a few times. The chain links TRBV6-1 to TRBJ2-5; no clear D. The CDR3 contains 14 residues. Trimming took off 1 base at V and 1 base at J, with 7 bases between the two ends. CDR1 is MNHNS and CDR2 is SASEGT in the germline V gene. CDR3 DNA sequence: TGTGCCAGCAGTGAAGGAAACGCCCAAGAGACCCAGTACTTC. Translating gives CASSEGNAQETQYF.

CDR3 amino acids: CASSKPRDRGTETQYF. Here the CDR3 DNA reads TGTGCCAGCAGTAAACCCCGGGACAGGGGGACAGAGACCCAGTACTTC. This chain joins TRBV2 and TRBJ2-5; TRBD1 aligns across 11 bases. This CDR3 comprises 16 residues. CDR1 is SNHLY and CDR2 is FYNNEI in the germline V gene. The V segment lost 5 bases and the J segment 4 bases; nucleotides outside the gene matches: 9.

To note about this clone: A far more abundant clone sits one base away, making this likely a read error. Other DNA sequences in the sample encode the same CDR3. The V call is TRBV25-1, the J call TRBJ2-7, with 9 bases identical to TRBD2. The CDR3 has 17 residues. Germline CDR1 and CDR2: MGHDK and SYGVNS. CDR3 nucleotide sequence: TGTGCCAGCAGTGAATCCGGCCTAGCGGGGTTCTCCTACGAGCAGTACTTT. Encoded protein: CASSESGLAGFSYEQYF.

V usage is TRBV7-2 and J usage is TRBJ2-5; 7 bases match TRBD2. The end of the DNA is better explained by TRBJ2-7, so the J call may be wrong. The CDR3 loop spans 14 amino acids. Germline V gene sequence: CDR1 SGHTA, CDR2 FQGNSA. The CDR3 region is CASSSSREAYEQYF. CDR3 coding DNA: TGTGCCAGCAGCTCGTCCCGGGAGGCCTACGAGCAGTACTTC.

The chain couples TRBV7-9 to TRBJ1-1; TRBD1 agrees at 10 bases. There are 17 residues in the CDR3. V shed 5 bases and J 4 bases; nucleotides not matched to a gene: 13. Germline CDR1 is SEHNR and CDR2 is FQNEAQ (reference sequence). CDR3 coding DNA: TGTGCCAGCAGCGTCGACAGGGGGCAGGCCGGTATCACTGAAGCTTTCTTT. Translated, it gives CASSVDRGQAGITEAFF.

The sample holds one count of this clone. The chain combines TRBV10-3 with TRBJ2-7; TRBD1 is a possible D gene (6 bases). This CDR3 is built from 15 residues. Germline CDR1 is ENHRY and CDR2 is SYGVKD. V lost 2 bases, J lost 2 bases, and 13 bases lay in between. Here the CDR3 DNA reads TGTGCCATCAGTGAGGGTACAGGGCAACCCTACGAGCAGTACTTC. Its protein is CAISEGTGQPYEQYF.

The gene calls are TRBV11-2 and TRBJ2-1; D gene ambiguous. The CDR3 loop spans 14 amino acids. V lost 7 bases, J lost 3 bases, and 13 bases lay in between. The V gene's germline CDR1 is SGHAT and CDR2 FQNNGV. CDR3 sequence reads: CASTLDGLYNEQFF. CDR3 DNA: TGTGCCAGCACCCTTGACGGGCTCTACAATGAGCAGTTCTTC. Full variable domain (outside the CDR3, taken from reference TRBV11-2 and TRBJ2-1): EAGVAQSPRYKIIEKRQSVAFWCNPISGHATLYWYQQILGQGPKLLIQFQNNGVVDDSQLPKDRFSAERLKGVDSTLKIQPAKLEDSAVYLCASTLDGLYNEQFFGPGTRLTVL.

V is TRBV25-1 and J is TRBJ1-1; D is ambiguous. Germline values: CDR1 MGHDK, CDR2 SYGVNS. The CDR3 is made up of 15 amino acids. V was clipped by 1 base and J by 1 base, with 10 bases between them. In DNA form, the CDR3 reads TGTGCCAGCAGTGAATCGATCATCTGGAACACTGAAGCTTTCTTT. Encoded protein: CASSESIIWNTEAFF.

V and J are TRBV4-1 and TRBJ1-4; no firm D call. Germline CDR1 MGHRA, CDR2 YSYEKL. The CDR3 sequence is 16 residues long. Trimming shortened V by 5 bases and J by 7 bases, and 20 bases separated the two germline ends. CDR3 loop: CASSSPFEAGSEKLFF. In nucleotides, the CDR3 is TGCGCCAGCAGCTCCCCCTTCGAGGCGGGTAGTGAAAAACTGTTTTTT.

This clone was counted a few times. This specimen includes other DNA sequences encoding the same CDR3. The chain is built from TRBV29-1 and TRBJ2-7, with a tentative D call TRBD1 (8 bases). The CDR3 runs 17 residues. CDR1 is SQVTM and CDR2 is ANQGSEA in the germline V gene. The V end was cut by 7 bases, the J end by 6 bases, with 31 bases between. The CDR3 bases are TGCAGCGCCACGATCTCGGGAGGCAGGGGGCGATCCGGCGAGCAGTACTTC. Protein product: CSATISGGRGRSGEQYF.

V gene TRBV11-3 combines with J gene TRBJ2-1, with a possible D match to TRBD2 (5 bases). Germline CDR1 reads SGHNT; CDR2 reads YENEEA. The germline V and J ends were trimmed by 0 bases and 4 bases, with 7 bases remaining between them. CDR3 length: 14 amino acids. The CDR3 DNA reads TGTGCCAGCAGCTTAGATTCGGGGTACAATGAGCAGTTCTTC. As protein: CASSLDSGYNEQFF.

The CDR3 DNA reads TGTGCCAGCAGCACACGCCAGCGGGGAGGGGACACCATATATTTT. Amino acids: CASSTRQRGGDTIYF. This chain uses TRBV9 with TRBJ1-3, with D perhaps TRBD1 (5 bases). The CDR3 totals 15 residues. CDR1 is SGDLS and CDR2 is YYNGEE in the germline V gene. Trimming cost V 4 bases and J 8 bases, with 19 bases left between them. Using reference TRBV9 and TRBJ1-3 for the parts outside the CDR3, the full variable domain is DSGVTQTPKHLITATGQRVTLRCSPRSGDLSVYWYQQSLDQGLQFLIQYYNGEERAKGNILERFSAQQFPDLHSELNLSSLELGDSALYFCASSTRQRGGDTIYFGEGSWLTVV.

This clone was recorded a few times. The chain links TRBV7-9 to TRBJ2-2, with a possible D match to TRBD1 (5 bases). Germline V gene data show CDR1 as SEHNR and CDR2 as FQNEAQ (reference sequence). The CDR3 sequence is 14 residues long. Trimming took 3 bases from V and 4 from J, leaving 9 bases between them. CDR3 amino acids: CASSFAGSTGELFF. The CDR3 DNA reads TGTGCCAGCAGCTTTGCAGGGTCCACCGGGGAGCTGTTTTTT.

The gene calls are TRBV5-1 and TRBJ2-1, with TRBD2 matching over 7 bases. Germline CDR1 SGHRS, CDR2 YFSETQ. The CDR3 runs to 16 residues. J lost 5 bases, V lost 4 bases, and 12 bases had no gene match. The CDR3 DNA reads TGCGCCAGCAGCACCCTACTAGCGCCCCCGGACAATGAGCAGTTCTTC. It specifies CASSTLLAPPDNEQFF.

The V call is TRBV2, the J call TRBJ1-5; TRBD1 matches 7 bases. The CDR3 spans 13 residues. J gave up 7 bases and V 3 bases, and 3 bases lay outside the gene matches. Germline lookup yields CDR1 SNHLY and CDR2 FYNNEI. In nucleotides, the CDR3 is TGTGCCAGCAGTGAGACAGGGCTCCAGCCCCAGCATTTT. The encoded protein is CASSETGLQPQHF.

As concerns this clone: Other DNA variants within this sample encode the same CDR3. J is TRBJ1-5 and V is TRBV7-2; D not certain. The V gene lost 5 bases and the J gene lost 1 base, with 12 bases spanning the gap. Per the germline V gene, CDR1 is SGHTA and CDR2 is FQGNSA. The CDR3 contains 15 residues. CDR3 in amino acids: CASSPDTLSNQPQHF. The CDR3 DNA sequence: TGTGCCAGCAGCCCTGACACCCTAAGCAATCAGCCCCAGCATTTT.

The chain employs TRBV4-1 and TRBJ1-5; D remains unclear. This CDR3 is built from 16 residues. Trimming removed 0 bases at V and 3 bases at J, with 12 bases between. Germline-derived CDR1 and CDR2 are MGHRA and YSYEKL. The CDR3 DNA reads as TGCGCCAGCAGCCAAGATACAACCAACAACAATCAGCCCCAGCATTTT. The encoded protein is CASSQDTTNNNQPQHF.

The chain has TRBV7-9 and TRBJ2-7; no clear D gene. Germline CDR1 and CDR2: SEHNR and FQNEAQ (reference sequence). This CDR3 has 15 amino acids. Trimming took off 1 base at V and 0 bases at J, with 10 bases between the two ends. DNA for the CDR3: TGTGCCAGCAGCTTAGAACCAAAGAGCTCCTACGAGCAGTACTTC. Protein product: CASSLEPKSSYEQYF.

The V call is TRBV5-1, the J call TRBJ2-1; D unresolved. The V end lost 0 bases, the J end lost 2 bases, and 9 bases lay between the germline ends. This CDR3 has 15 residues. CDR1 and CDR2 (germline): SGHRS, YFSETQ. CDR3: CASSLEANAYNEQFF. The DNA for the CDR3 is TGCGCCAGCAGCTTGGAAGCCAACGCCTACAATGAGCAGTTCTTC.

V gene TRBV19 combines with J gene TRBJ2-1, with D unresolved. V was clipped by 3 bases and J by 0 bases, with 15 bases between them. This CDR3 is 17 amino acids long. CDR1 is LNHDA and CDR2 is SQIVND in the germline V gene (reference sequence). The CDR3 region has the DNA TGTGCCAGTAGTATTCGTGCCCCTAGAACCTCCTACAATGAGCAGTTCTTC. Protein: CASSIRAPRTSYNEQFF.

The V call is TRBV5-1, the J call TRBJ2-7; possible D gene TRBD1, 6 bases. Trimming cost V 7 bases and J 3 bases, with 11 bases left between them. Germline assignment: CDR1 SGHRS and CDR2 YFSETQ. The CDR3 loop spans 12 amino acids. The CDR3 bases are TGCGCCAGCCGGGACAAGGGCTACGAGCAGTACTTC. Encoded protein: CASRDKGYEQYF.

There are a few counts of this clone. The chain employs TRBV11-3 and TRBJ2-3; D is possibly TRBD1 (6 bases). V was cut by 1 base and J by 2 bases, with 10 bases left in between. Germline V gene lookup returns CDR1 SGHNT and CDR2 YENEEA. The CDR3 has 15 amino acids. CDR3 sequence (DNA): TGTGCCAGCAGCTTAGGGACAGCCTTCACAGATACGCAGTATTTT. Its translation: CASSLGTAFTDTQYF. Full variable domain (missing parts from reference TRBV11-3 and TRBJ2-3): EAGVVQSPRYKIIEKKQPVAFWCNPISGHNTLYWYLQNLGQGPELLIRYENEEAVDDSQLPKDRFSAERLKGVDSTLKIQPAELGDSAVYLCASSLGTAFTDTQYFGPGTRLTVL.

This chain uses TRBV7-2 with TRBJ1-2, with D unresolved. The CDR3 runs to 16 residues. Trimming shortened V by 6 bases and J by 1 base, and 18 bases separated the two germline ends. Germline CDR1 reads SGHTA; CDR2 reads FQGNSA. CDR3 in amino acids: CASRSRALHGNYGYTF. The CDR3 bases are TGTGCCAGCAGGTCCCGAGCGTTACATGGTAACTATGGCTACACCTTC.

This rearrangement joins TRBV7-3 to TRBJ2-3; D uncertain. Deletions cut 8 bases from V and 4 bases from J, with 10 bases between. Germline V gene lookup returns CDR1 SGHTA and CDR2 FQGTGA. This CDR3 has 12 amino acids. For the CDR3, the DNA is TGTGCCAGCCGCGAGAGTGCAGATACGCAGTATTTT. It is translated as CASRESADTQYF.

Here the CDR3 reads CASASGFTDTQYF. The DNA for the CDR3 is TGTGCCAGTGCTAGCGGATTCACAGATACGCAGTATTTT. The rearrangement uses TRBV19 and TRBJ2-3, with 7 bases identical to TRBD2. This CDR3 spans 13 amino acids. Germline V gives CDR1 LNHDA, CDR2 SQIVND (reference sequence). With 8 bases clipped from V and 2 bases from J, the junction kept 4 bases outside the gene matches. Drawing the rest from reference TRBV19 and TRBJ2-3, the complete variable domain is DGGITQSPKYLFRKEGQNVTLSCEQNLNHDAMYWYRQDPGQGLRLIYYSQIVNDFQKGDIAEGYSVSREKKESFPLTVTSAQKNPTAFYLCASASGFTDTQYFGPGTRLTVL.

This chain joins TRBV7-2 and TRBJ2-1; TRBD1 might be the D (5 bases). This CDR3 has 14 amino acids. V was pared by 7 bases and J by 9 bases, with 19 bases between. Germline CDR1 reads SGHTA; CDR2 reads FQGNSA. In nucleotides, the CDR3 is TGTGCCAGCACCAAACAGGATGGCCTGGGTGAGCAGTTCTTC. It codes for CASTKQDGLGEQFF. Variable domain in full (rest from reference TRBV7-2 and TRBJ2-1): GAGVSQSPSNKVTEKGKDVELRCDPISGHTALYWYRQSLGQGLEFLIYFQGNSAPDKSGLPSDRFSAERTGGSVSTLTIQRTQQEDSAVYLCASTKQDGLGEQFFGPGTRLTVL.

The chain recombines TRBV23-1 with TRBJ1-1; D not resolved. TRBV23-1 is flagged as an ORF with uncertain function. V lost 3 bases and J 5 bases, leaving 10 bases between the germline ends. This CDR3 has 13 amino acids. As DNA, the CDR3 is TGCGCCAGCAGTCATCACGGGTTGACTGAAGCTTTCTTT. Translated: CASSHHGLTEAFF.

The rearrangement uses TRBV18 and TRBJ2-1, with D maybe TRBD1 (6 bases). V lost 2 bases to trimming and J lost 7 bases, with 12 bases between them. The CDR3 runs to 14 residues. CDR1 and CDR2 (germline): KGHSH, LQKENI. The CDR3 loop is CASSPSQGLNEQFF. The CDR3 DNA follows: TGTGCCAGCTCACCATCGCAGGGGTTGAATGAGCAGTTCTTC.